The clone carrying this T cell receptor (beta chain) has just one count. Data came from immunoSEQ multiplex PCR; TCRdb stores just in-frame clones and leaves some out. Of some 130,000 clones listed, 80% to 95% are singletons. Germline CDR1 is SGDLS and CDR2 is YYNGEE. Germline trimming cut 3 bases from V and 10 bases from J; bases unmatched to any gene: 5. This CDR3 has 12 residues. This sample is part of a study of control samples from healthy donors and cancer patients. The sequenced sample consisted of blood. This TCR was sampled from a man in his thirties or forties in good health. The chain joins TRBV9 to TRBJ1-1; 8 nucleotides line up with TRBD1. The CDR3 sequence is CASSGRQGLAFF. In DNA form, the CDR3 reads TGTGCCAGCAGCGGCCGACAGGGGTTAGCTTTCTTT.